Included here is one T cell receptor (beta chain) sequence, with context. What it binds is not known. The sample is drawn from a study of T cell responses to AZD1222 COVID-19 vaccine. Whole-study context: Pooled in the analysis were second doses at about 4 or about 12 weeks.

Generated by immunoSEQ multiplex PCR, the TCRdb table keeps only in-frame clones and is missing some. This sample has roughly 67,000 clones, with around 88% found just once. Study observations and caveats: At study baseline, merely five or six AZD1222 recipients were seropositive. As reported, nearly half of all spike-specific TCRs target variant regions that are unmutated. No repertoire was sampled before or during the peak T cell response, only after it.

CDR3 length: 13 residues. Between the trimmed V and J ends, which lost 6 bases and 5 bases, there was a span of 14 bases. The chain links TRBV12-3 or TRBV12-4 to TRBJ2-7; the D gene is possibly TRBD1 (6 bases). The TCR was taken from an adult in good health. The source material was peripheral blood, sampled on day 0 of AZD1222 vaccination. The CDR3 is CASSSGTHDEQYF. Written as DNA, the CDR3 is TGTGCCAGCAGCTCCGGGACACACGACGAGCAGTACTTC.